The TCR beta chain described here comes from a study of regulatory T cells in long-lasting Graves disease (dated by TCRdb to 2020 to 2022). About the investigation overall: Persistent Graves' disease meant more than 5 years of antithyroid drug treatment with TSH receptor autoantibodies that stayed positive. The study took place in China and was registered as a clinical trial. A total of around 35 samples underwent TCR sequencing, from 13 patients with persistent Graves' disease and some 20 patients with newly diagnosed Graves' disease. Peripheral blood TCR sequencing and RNA sequencing compared persistent Graves' disease patients with newly diagnosed Graves' disease patients. On average, persistent Graves' disease patients in the clinical cohort had been on antithyroid drugs for around 9.5 years. The full study reports these points: The authors acknowledged the small sample size as a limitation that may reduce accuracy. A larger number of public clonotypes was shared among persistent patients (fewer than 3,000) than among newly diagnosed patients (roughly 970). Peripheral blood alone was examined, since thyroid tissue, which constituted the primary lesion, could not be accessed. Compared with newly diagnosed patients, patients with persistent Graves' disease had lower TCR Shannon entropy and fewer highly expanded clones, which suggests clonal expansion. Sequencing and analysis were restricted to the TCR beta chain.

This sample's time point label indicates: persistent/refractory GD, antithyroid drugs over 5 years with positive TRAb. For both TCR sequencing and RNA sequencing, RNA was extracted from PBMCs using TRIzol. The diagnosis of Graves' disease followed American Thyroid Association guidelines. The patients came from an endocrinology department in Xi'an, China. Each patient gave around 9.2 milliliters of peripheral blood, collected in an EDTA anticoagulant tube. PBMCs were isolated by Ficoll Paque Plus density gradient separation without further T cell sorting. An Agilent 2100 Bioanalyzer and agarose gel were used to check RNA quality, and a NanoDrop 2000 was used to measure RNA concentration. With regard to this clonotype: No cognate antigen has been identified for it. Base-call qualities are not available, and no considerably larger clone is one nucleotide away.

Library method: multiplex PCR. Sequencing instrument: Illumina HiSeq 4000. TCR beta libraries were built with iRepertoire HTBI primers and Arm-PCR amplification of CDR3 regions. Before sequencing, the PCR products went through gel purification. The original methods were these. Across samples, 55 to 80 TRBV and 13 to 15 TRBJ segments were identified and used for gene usage analysis of CDR3 amino acid clonotypes. COPE and FqMerger were used to merge the filtered high-quality paired reads into contigs. Contigs were aligned with BLAST to IMGT TRBV, TRBD and TRBJ reference genes, and CDR3 was defined per IMGT. Highly expanded clones were defined as clonotypes with a frequency above 0.1%. Repertoire diversity was measured by Shannon entropy, and V-J evenness by the Gini coefficient. A clonotype was considered public if more than one individual shared it. TCRdb reprocessed the public reads (quality trimming at Q25 with fastp, clone calling with MiXCR) and kept in-frame beta chains. Here each entry gathers all rows of one CDR3 protein and keeps the most common genes and DNA. The V and J calls were not made by the authors but by TCRdb's processing. The sample profile shows approximately 400,000 distinct CDR3 sequences; less than 25% of them were found once. Less than 25% of the sample is in the top ten clones.

The sequence came from a female donor with Graves disease. Sequenced here: peripheral blood mononuclear cells (PBMCs), sampled when the disease was refractory, from a patient treated with antithyroid drugs.

CDR3 sequence: CASSFQGATNEKLFF. The bases read TGTGCCAGCAGCTTTCAGGGGGCAACTAATGAAAAACTGTTTTTT. The sequence joins TRBV6-1 to TRBJ1-4; the junction holds 7 bases that match TRBD1. Taken from the germline V gene, the CDR1 and CDR2 loops are MNHNS and SASEGT. Ends trimmed: V by 6 bases, J by 0 bases; bases unmatched to a gene: 4. There are 15 amino acids in the CDR3, from cysteine to phenylalanine inclusive. Only CDR3 DNA is held: 45 bases, read in frame from base 1.